This T cell receptor beta chain originates from a study of OX40 agonist ivuxolimab in advanced cancers. Study context: At 0.01 to 10 mg/kg, ivuxolimab was administered intravenously to patients every 2 weeks. The study reported partial responses in three patients: one hepatocellular carcinoma, two cutaneous melanoma.

Study-level results: On average, CD8+ T cells showed a greater number of expanded clones than CD4+. CD4+ and CD8+ blood T cells expanded clonally by week 6 at 0.1 to 3.0 mg/kg.

From germline, CDR1 is MNHEY and CDR2 SMNVEV (reference sequence). The CDR3 is 15 residues long. The V and J ends lost 5 bases and 1 base respectively, with 14 bases between them. In regard to this clone: The antigen is undetermined.

Clones were sequenced by immunoSEQ multiplex PCR, and TCRdb holds only the in-frame ones, with some missing. The sample records tens of thousands of clones, approximately 83% being singletons. This TCR derives from an adult with an advanced solid tumor such as melanoma, head and neck, liver or kidney cancer. The specimen was CD4+ or CD8+ T cells sorted from blood, collected in a trial of the OX40 agonist ivuxolimab. The V and J genes are TRBV27 and TRBJ2-5; TRBD1 might be the D (5 bases). CDR3 sequence (DNA): TGTGCCAGCAGTCCCCTCTCTGGGGCCCAAGAGACCCAGTACTTC. Translating gives CASSPLSGAQETQYF.